This T cell receptor beta chain was captured by sequencing in a study of identical twins. Findings and caveats of the study: Beta clonotypes that were abundant in cord blood contained fewer insertions, a pattern absent from memory repertoires.

Every sampled donor was Caucasian and healthy. A note on this clonotype: Its cognate antigen is unknown.

A universal primer binding site was introduced by template switching. The final cDNA contained unique molecular identifiers. TCRdb passed the 5' RACE reads through MiXCR, listing each CDR3 protein once. Of roughly 690,000 distinct CDR3 sequences listed, roughly 20% are singletons. The CDR3 consists of 12 residues. Trimming pared 10 bases from V and 3 bases from J, leaving 13 bases between. CDR1 is ENHRY and CDR2 is SYGVKD in the germline V gene. These data also featured in a second study, about T cells expressing NK-cell markers. That publication notes: Obtained from sorted CD3+CD56+NKG2C+, CD3+CD56+NKG2C- and CD3+CD56-NKG2C+ T cells were the TCR beta repertoires.

Input material: PBMCs. V is TRBV10-3 and J is TRBJ2-7; D is possibly TRBD1 or TRBD2 (5 bases each). This sequence originates from a woman aged 18-30 years in good health. CDR3 sequence reads: CATGALGYEQYF. In DNA form, the CDR3 reads TGTGCCACCGGGGCGCTTGGCTACGAGCAGTACTTC.